These 3 T cell receptor beta chains came from one sample sequenced in a study of molecular identifiers for immune sequencing clone quantification (dated by TCRdb to the late 2010s). The library was made by PCR. Instrument on record: Illumina HiSeq 4000. TCRdb trimmed the raw reads at Q25, called clones with MiXCR and kept productive beta chains. All rows with the same CDR3 protein become a single entry with the most common DNA and genes. The sample yields approximately 500,000 distinct CDR3 sequences; 20% to 25% were counted once. Roughly 0.81% of the sample lies in the top ten. Sequenced material: naive CD8+ T cells from blood, with Jurkat cell RNA spiked in. The intended sense of this specimen's cell subset or site label: FACS-sorted CD8+CD4-CCR7+CD45RA+ naive T cells. These receptors were collected from a human donor in good health. Some libraries in this study had Jurkat cell RNA spiked in.

This clonotype was seen repeatedly, ten times or more. V is TRBV7-9 and J is TRBJ1-4; 12 bases are shared with TRBD1. The CDR3 spans 15 residues. V dropped 5 bases and J dropped 8; count of bases not matched to a gene: 6. Germline-derived CDR1 and CDR2 are SEHNR and FQNEAQ (reference sequence). The CDR3 region is CASSPPGQGAEKLFF. The CDR3 DNA sequence: TGTGCCAGCAGCCCCCCGGGACAGGGGGCAGAAAAACTGTTTTTT.

This chain links TRBV7-6 with TRBJ2-7; D may be TRBD2 (5 bases). Germline V gene lookup returns CDR1 SGHVS and CDR2 FNYEAQ. The V and J ends lost 4 bases and 2 bases respectively, with 15 bases between them. CDR3 length equals 15 residues. CDR3: CASSSLDAGTYEQYF. The CDR3 DNA reads as TGTGCCAGCAGCTCTCTTGACGCCGGGACCTACGAGCAGTACTTC.

This clonotype was seen a few times. The V call is TRBV30, the J call TRBJ2-7; 7 nucleotides agree with TRBD1. The V and J ends lost 1 base and 5 bases, in that order; junction bases with no gene match: 5. Per germline, CDR1 GTSNPN and CDR2 SVGIG (reference sequence). CDR3 length: 13 amino acids. The CDR3 spells CAWSGVRGNEQYF. DNA of the CDR3: TGTGCCTGGAGTGGGGTCAGGGGGAACGAGCAGTACTTC.